This T cell receptor (beta chain) was recovered during a study of blood T cell repertoires in COVID-19. Looking at the study overall: Material from acute and convalescent COVID-19 was sourced from the United States, Italy and Spain. Nucleic acid was either cDNA or gDNA, and it came from T cells, B-cell-depleted T cells, or PBMCs.

CDR1 and CDR2 from the germline V gene are SGHDT and YYEEEE. The germline V and J ends were trimmed by 4 bases and 1 base, with 22 bases remaining between them. The length of the CDR3 is 18 residues. Original processing methods: By means of reference gene primer amplification, nucleated cell counts were estimated. This table comes from immunoSEQ multiplex PCR, and its TCRdb copy is limited to in-frame clones, with some not included. The DNA was the basis for D and trimming; V, J and clone size are from that table. The sample consists of approximately 190,000 clones, under 90% of them appearing once. What was sequenced was peripheral blood. The sequence derives from a man aged 25 to 40 with active or convalescent COVID-19. The chain has TRBV5-6 and TRBJ2-3; perhaps TRBD2 as D (5 bases). CDR3 residues: CASSRRTATKVGTDTQYF. CDR3 sequence (DNA): TGTGCCAGCAGCCGGAGGACTGCCACCAAGGTCGGCACAGATACGCAGTATTTT.